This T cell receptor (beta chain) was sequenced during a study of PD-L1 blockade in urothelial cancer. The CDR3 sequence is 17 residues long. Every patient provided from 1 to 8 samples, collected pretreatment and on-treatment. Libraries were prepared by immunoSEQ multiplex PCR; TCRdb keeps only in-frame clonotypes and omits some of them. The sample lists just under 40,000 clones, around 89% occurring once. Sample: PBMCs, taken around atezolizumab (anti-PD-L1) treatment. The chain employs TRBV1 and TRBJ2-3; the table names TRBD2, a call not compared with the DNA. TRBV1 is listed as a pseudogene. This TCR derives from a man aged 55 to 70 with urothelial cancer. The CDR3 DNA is TGCACCAGCAGCCATTGGACTAGCCGGGGCGGCACAGATACGCAGTATTTT. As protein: CTSSHWTSRGGTDTQYF.